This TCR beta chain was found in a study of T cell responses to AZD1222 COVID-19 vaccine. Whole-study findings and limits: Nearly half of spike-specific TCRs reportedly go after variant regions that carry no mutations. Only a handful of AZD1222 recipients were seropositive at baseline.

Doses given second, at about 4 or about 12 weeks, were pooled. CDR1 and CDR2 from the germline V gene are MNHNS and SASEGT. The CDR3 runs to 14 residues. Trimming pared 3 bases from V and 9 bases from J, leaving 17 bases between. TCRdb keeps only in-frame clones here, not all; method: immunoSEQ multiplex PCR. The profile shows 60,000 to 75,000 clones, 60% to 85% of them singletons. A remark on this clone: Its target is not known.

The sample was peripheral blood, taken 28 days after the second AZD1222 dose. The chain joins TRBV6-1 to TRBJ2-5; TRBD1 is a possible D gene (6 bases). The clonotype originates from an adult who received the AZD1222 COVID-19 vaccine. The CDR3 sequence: CASSDLRGQGSQYF. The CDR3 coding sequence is TGTGCCAGCAGTGACCTCAGAGGTCAGGGGTCCCAGTACTTC.